Sequencing of this TCR beta chain was carried out in a study of regulatory T cells in long-lasting Graves disease. CDR1 is DFQATT, CDR2 SNEGSKA, per germline (reference sequence). The length of the CDR3 is 14 residues. V shed 3 bases and J 2 bases; nucleotides not matched to a gene: 7. The time point here: persistent/refractory GD, antithyroid drugs over 5 years with positive TRAb. With RNA extracted from PBMCs as input, the TCR library was made. Diagnoses of Graves' disease were made by American Thyroid Association guidelines. Libraries of TCR beta came from iRepertoire HTBI primers plus Arm-PCR of CDR3 regions. In TCRdb, the multiplex PCR reads were re-called with MiXCR into one record per CDR3 protein. The sample has under 450,000 distinct CDR3 sequences; around 20% are singletons. This clonotype was found a few times.

The sequence was collected from a female donor with Graves disease. The chain joins TRBV20-1 to TRBJ2-7, with 7 bases matching TRBD1. Here the sequenced sample was peripheral blood mononuclear cells (PBMCs), taken when the disease was refractory, from a patient treated with antithyroid drugs. CDR3 DNA: TGCAGTGCTAGCCGAGGGACAGCTCCCTACGAGCAGTACTTC. The encoded protein is CSASRGTAPYEQYF.